A selection of T cell receptor beta chains follows, all from one sample in a study of shared clonotypes between healthy human individuals. Libraries were prepared by immunoSEQ multiplex PCR; TCRdb keeps only in-frame clonotypes and omits some of them. The data hold a few hundred thousand clones, with around 97% observed a single time. Material for sequencing was naive CD4+ T cells sorted from blood. The receptors stem from a woman between 25 and 40 years old in good health. The conserved cysteine and the conserved F or W are not part of the CDR3 here. Fields, in order: V gene, J gene, CDR3 protein.

V: TRBV28
J: .
CDR3: ASTNWGLAGPYEQY

V: TRBV2
J: TRBJ2-7
CDR3: ASSLQTGGVYEQY

V: TRBV23-1
J: TRBJ1-3
CDR3: ASSQWGNLAVYTIY

V: TRBV18
J: TRBJ1-1
CDR3: ASSPRPGGTEAF

V: TRBV7-9
J: TRBJ2-5
CDR3: ASSNTGWETQY

V: TRBV7-9
J: TRBJ2-2
CDR3: ASRTIGGPGTGELF

V: TRBV27
J: TRBJ1-1
CDR3: ASSFGRGGNTEAF

V: TRBV14
J: TRBJ1-1
CDR3: ASSQDGFRAGAF

V: TRBV30
J: TRBJ1-5
CDR3: AWSVRGAESNQPQH

V: TRBV5-4
J: TRBJ2-1
CDR3: ASSGTSHNEQF

V: TRBV13
J: TRBJ2-2
CDR3: ASSLMGAGLWTGELF

V: TRBV27
J: TRBJ1-4
CDR3: ASSSGGSIGNEKLF

V: TRBV11-3
J: TRBJ2-7
CDR3: ASSSGGQALYEQY

V: TRBV5-1
J: TRBJ2-2
CDR3: ASSLPISNTGELF

V: TRBV5-4
J: TRBJ2-1
CDR3: ASSLGSGTYNEQF

V: TRBV27
J: TRBJ1-5
CDR3: ASSNHGFQPQH

V: TRBV2
J: TRBJ1-2
CDR3: ASSGQGASYGYT

V: TRBV28
J: TRBJ1-5
CDR3: ASIPGAASNQPQH

V: TRBV15
J: TRBJ2-7
CDR3: ATSRDPSGIDEQY

V: TRBV9
J: TRBJ2-1
CDR3: ASSVVGTTYNEQF

V: TRBV19
J: TRBJ1-3
CDR3: ASSATISGNTIY

V: TRBV5-1
J: TRBJ2-1
CDR3: ASSLGPPRNEQF

V: TRBV18
J: TRBJ2-7
CDR3: ASSPQDSRVREQY

V: TRBV7-8
J: TRBJ2-2
CDR3: ASRLQRVTGELF

V: TRBV6-6
J: TRBJ1-2
CDR3: ASSYPGQGQGYT

V: TRBV7-9
J: TRBJ2-7
CDR3: ASSEDGFTLF

V: TRBV19
J: TRBJ2-7
CDR3: ASSMTGDPYEQY

V: TRBV28
J: TRBJ1-1
CDR3: ASSGSTPLNTEAF

V: TRBV14
J: TRBJ2-1
CDR3: ASSPRGASGNGEQF

V: TRBV28
J: TRBJ1-5
CDR3: ASRGTGKGQPQH

V: TRBV28
J: TRBJ2-1
CDR3: ASRSPGAEQF

V: TRBV28
J: TRBJ2-7
CDR3: ASTSGRPRDEQY

V: TRBV11-3
J: TRBJ2-7
CDR3: ASSSAGTGVYEQY

V: TRBV2
J: TRBJ1-5
CDR3: ASSDSTSNQPQH

V: TRBV23-1
J: TRBJ2-1
CDR3: ASSQDNYYNEQF

V: TRBV6-1
J: TRBJ2-6
CDR3: ASCGGDGANVLT

V: TRBV27
J: TRBJ1-5
CDR3: ASSWTGLEPQH

V: TRBV4-2
J: TRBJ2-1
CDR3: ASSLVGGTLYNEQF

V: TRBV10-1
J: TRBJ2-2
CDR3: ASSKDRAGELF

V: TRBV11-2
J: TRBJ2-1
CDR3: ASNPGFGRLNEQF

V: TRBV11-2
J: TRBJ2-5
CDR3: ASGGETQY

V: TRBV5-1
J: TRBJ2-5
CDR3: ASSDSEETQY

V: TRBV27
J: TRBJ1-6
CDR3: ASSLSSYNSPLH

V: TRBV7-9
J: TRBJ1-1
CDR3: ASSLRSTEAF

V: TRBV4-2
J: TRBJ1-5
CDR3: ASSQDSDQPQH

V: TRBV4-2
J: .
CDR3: ASSQDTSGNYEQY

V: TRBV5-6
J: TRBJ2-7
CDR3: ASSSPTRFPYEQY

V: TRBV11-2
J: TRBJ2-1
CDR3: ASSDYRRLAGLRDEQF

V: TRBV11-2
J: TRBJ1-3
CDR3: ASSLSGVVNTIY